Below, 13 T cell receptor beta chains from the same sample are listed, as sequenced in a study of shared T cell receptors in the human thymus. The method was immunoSEQ multiplex PCR; TCRdb's version includes in-frame clones alone and lacks a portion of them. The sample has hundreds of thousands of clones; more than 75% are singletons. These data were likewise used in another study, on human thymus T cells.

The material sequenced was thymocytes. The source of these receptors is a boy under two years old with a congenital heart defect.

The chain joins TRBV11-2 to TRBJ2-7; tentatively, D is TRBD2 (6 bases). The CDR3 length is 12 residues. V lost 5 bases and J lost 6, with 11 bases in between. The germline CDR1 and CDR2 sequences are SGHAT and FQNNGV. As DNA, the CDR3 is TGTGCCAGCAGCCCGACTAGTGCCGAGCAGTACTTC. Translated: CASSPTSAEQYF.

The J gene is TRBJ1-2, the V gene TRBV5-6; 7 nucleotides match TRBD1. With 1 base clipped from V and 6 bases from J, the junction kept 3 bases outside the gene matches. Per the germline V gene, CDR1 is SGHDT and CDR2 is YYEEEE. CDR3 length: 13 amino acids. The CDR3 protein is CASSLKGGDGYTF. In DNA form, the CDR3 reads TGTGCCAGCAGCTTGAAAGGGGGCGATGGCTACACCTTC.

The J gene is TRBJ2-7, the V gene TRBV19; D may be TRBD2 (6 bases). V shed 4 bases and J shed 6 bases, with 19 bases lying between them. Germline V gene data show CDR1 as LNHDA and CDR2 as SQIVND (reference sequence). The CDR3 is made up of 15 amino acids. Here the CDR3 reads CASSTTGSKGFEQYF. The CDR3 region has the DNA TGTGCCAGTAGTACCACCGGGAGTAAGGGTTTCGAGCAGTACTTC.

This rearrangement joins TRBV30 to TRBJ2-2; 7 bases agree with TRBD2. Germline CDR1 reads GTSNPN; CDR2 reads SVGIG (reference sequence). After removal of 5 bases from V and 1 base from J, the junction contained 7 bases not matched to a gene. The CDR3 sequence is 15 residues long. The CDR3 DNA reads as TGTGCCTGGGGAGGGGCGGGAGAGAACACCGGGGAGCTGTTTTTT. Residues: CAWGGAGENTGELFF.

This clone was found a few times. The chain joins TRBV6-1 to TRBJ1-2; possible D gene TRBD1, 6 bases. V was trimmed by 4 bases and J by 0 bases, leaving 9 bases between them. The CDR3 loop spans 14 amino acids. Germline loops: CDR1 MNHNS, CDR2 SASEGT. The CDR3 loop reads CASSGDNPNYGYTF. CDR3 DNA sequence: TGTGCCAGCAGTGGGGACAACCCTAACTATGGCTACACCTTC.

This rearrangement joins TRBV4-1 to TRBJ2-7, with 14 bases identical to TRBD2. This CDR3 has 17 residues. V shed 3 bases and J 3 bases; nucleotides not matched to a gene: 7. Germline V CDR1 and CDR2: MGHRA, YSYEKL. The CDR3 loop reads CASSQETSGRADYEQYF. As DNA, the CDR3 is TGCGCCAGCAGCCAGGAGACTAGCGGGAGGGCGGACTACGAGCAGTACTTC.

This chain links TRBV9 with TRBJ2-3; 9 bases map to TRBD2. The CDR3 covers 16 residues. V lost 2 bases, J lost 6 bases, and 10 bases stayed unmatched. Germline V gene sequence: CDR1 SGDLS, CDR2 YYNGEE. In nucleotides, the CDR3 is TGTGCCAGCAGCGTGGGGACCGGGACTAGCTCCGATACGCAGTATTTT. Protein sequence: CASSVGTGTSSDTQYF.

This chain uses TRBV10-1 with TRBJ2-7, with 8 bases that match TRBD2. V was pared by 2 bases and J by 5 bases, with 5 bases of the junction left unmatched. Germline CDR1 reads WNHNN; CDR2 reads SYGVQD (reference sequence). This CDR3 has 14 residues. CDR3 nucleotides: TGCGCCAGCAGTGAGCGTAGCGGGAAGGACGAGCAGTACTTC. It yields the protein CASSERSGKDEQYF.

J is TRBJ2-3 and V is TRBV28, with TRBD2 matching 9 bases. CDR1 is MDHEN, CDR2 SYDVKM, per germline. The CDR3 is 15 amino acids. Losses at the gene ends were 6 bases for V and 1 base for J; bases not matched to a gene: 5. The CDR3 nucleotides read TGTGCCAGCAGCACCGGGACTAGCCGCACAGATACGCAGTATTTT. It encodes CASSTGTSRTDTQYF.

The V and J genes are TRBV4-1 and TRBJ2-5, with 8 positions matching TRBD2. The germline V gene has CDR1 MGHRA and CDR2 YSYEKL. V was clipped by 0 bases and J by 4 bases; unmatched bases: 7. The CDR3 is made up of 16 amino acids. The CDR3 loop is CASSQDCSSGRETQYF. The DNA for the CDR3 is TGCGCCAGCAGCCAAGATTGTTCGAGCGGGAGAGAGACCCAGTACTTC.

The chain couples TRBV27 to TRBJ2-4; 12 bases map to TRBD1. This CDR3 has 15 residues. Germline CDR1 is MNHEY and CDR2 is SMNVEV (reference sequence). Trimming cost V 6 bases and J 8 bases; bases outside gene matches: 8. The CDR3: CASSPLGQGADIQYF. The CDR3 coding sequence is TGTGCCAGCAGCCCTTTGGGACAGGGGGCGGACATTCAGTACTTC.

The chain links TRBV7-9 to TRBJ2-7; possibly TRBD2 for D (5 bases). Trimming pared 5 bases from V and 6 bases from J, leaving 11 bases between. Germline V gives CDR1 SEHNR, CDR2 FQNEAQ (reference sequence). The CDR3 is made up of 12 amino acids. Here the CDR3 reads CASSRGSGEQYF. The CDR3, as DNA: TGTGCCAGCAGCCGGGGTTCGGGCGAGCAGTACTTC. Full variable domain (outside the CDR3, taken from reference TRBV7-9 and TRBJ2-7): DTGVSQNPRHKITKRGQNVTFRCDPISEHNRLYWYRQTLGQGPEFLTYFQNEAQLEKSRLLSDRFSAERPKGSFSTLEIQRTEQGDSAMYLCASSRGSGEQYFGPGTRLTVT.

This clone showed up just a few times. The chain has TRBV11-2 and TRBJ2-2; a possible D gene is TRBD2 (7 bases). Germline V CDR1 and CDR2: SGHAT, FQNNGV. This CDR3 contains 13 residues. Trimming removed 9 bases from V and 4 bases from J, with 12 bases in between. CDR3 nucleotide sequence: TGTGCCAGTTGGGGGGGCCGCACCGGGGAGCTGTTTTTT. This translates into CASWGGRTGELFF. The full variable domain, with the rest looked up from reference TRBV11-2 and TRBJ2-2, is EAGVAQSPRYKIIEKRQSVAFWCNPISGHATLYWYQQILGQGPKLLIQFQNNGVVDDSQLPKDRFSAERLKGVDSTLKIQPAKLEDSAVYLCASWGGRTGELFFGEGSRLTVL.